These 15 T cell receptor beta chains were sequenced from one sample in a study of T cells in Graves' hyperthyroidism and ophthalmopathy. Amplification of TCR beta CDR3 regions was performed using RNA transcripts as template. With the HTBI primer set, the TCR CDR3 went through a first round of RT-PCR. Via MiXCR, TCRdb re-called the multiplex PCR reads, giving one row per CDR3 protein. The data show roughly 700,000 distinct CDR3 sequences, with 30% to 40% seen just once and 31% held by the top ten. Material: blood. The receptor set was obtained from a woman aged 40 to 50 with Graves' hyperthyroidism.

This clonotype has more than one count but fewer than ten. The chain employs TRBV5-1 and TRBJ1-6; 8 bases agree with TRBD1. CDR1 SGHRS and CDR2 YFSETQ come from the germline V gene. V gave up 5 bases and J gave up 5 bases; unmatched junction bases: 9. This CDR3 has 16 residues. The CDR3: CASRFTTGAHNSPLHF. The CDR3 region has the DNA TGCGCCAGCAGATTTACGACAGGGGCACATAATTCACCCCTCCACTTT.

The rearrangement links TRBV15 to TRBJ1-1; D is unresolved. From germline, CDR1 is LNHNV and CDR2 YYDKDF (reference sequence). Trimming stripped 2 bases from V and 7 bases from J, with 11 bases between. The CDR3 runs 13 residues. The CDR3 region has the DNA TGTGCCACCAGCAGAAAAACCGGGGTTGAAGCTTTCTTT. This codes for CATSRKTGVEAFF.

The rearrangement joins TRBV5-5 to TRBJ2-6; D might be TRBD1 (6 bases). With 3 bases removed from V and 2 bases from J, the gap between germline ends came to 21 bases. The CDR3 length is 19 residues. The V gene's germline CDR1 is SGHKS and CDR2 YYEKEE (reference sequence). The CDR3 is CASSYGRTLQGTGANVLTF. CDR3 nucleotide sequence: TGTGCCAGCAGCTACGGACGTACCTTACAGGGTACTGGGGCCAACGTCCTGACTTTC.

The chain employs TRBV7-9 and TRBJ2-2, with D possibly matching TRBD2 (6 bases). Germline assignment: CDR1 SEHNR and CDR2 FQNEAQ (reference sequence). The V gene lost 3 bases and the J gene lost 7 bases, with 15 bases spanning the gap. This CDR3 has 15 residues. The CDR3 DNA follows: TGTGCCAGCAGCTTGGTCTTAGGGACTGGCGGGGAGCTGTTTTTT. Amino acid sequence: CASSLVLGTGGELFF.

This sequence joins TRBV2 and TRBJ2-3; D ambiguous. The CDR3 is made up of 17 amino acids. The V end was cut by 2 bases, the J end by 1 base, with 16 bases between. Germline CDR1 is SNHLY and CDR2 is FYNNEI. CDR3 DNA: TGTGCCAGCAGTGAAAGTGGTCTAAGATTTCGCACAGATACGCAGTATTTT. Translation: CASSESGLRFRTDTQYF.

About this clonotype: This could be a read error, since a much larger clone is one nucleotide away. V and J are TRBV29-1 and TRBJ2-7; D is perhaps TRBD1 or TRBD2 (5 bases each). V lost 6 bases and J lost 5, with 20 bases in between. CDR1 is SQVTM, CDR2 ANQGSEA, per germline. This CDR3 has 14 amino acids. The DNA of the CDR3 is TGCAGCGTATCCGGGATAGGGGTAGGTCACGAGCAGTACTTC. Protein product: CSVSGIGVGHEQYF.

This clonotype occurred a few times. The chain couples TRBV6-5 to TRBJ2-5; D unresolved. Between the trimmed V and J ends, which lost 5 bases and 0 bases, there was a span of 16 bases. CDR3 length equals 16 residues. Looked up from germline, CDR1 is MNHEY and CDR2 is SVGAGI. The CDR3 nucleotides are TGTGCCAGCAGTCAGGACCTGGGTCCGTACCAAGAGACCCAGTACTTC. Encoded protein: CASSQDLGPYQETQYF.

This chain connects TRBV7-2 to TRBJ1-4; no reliable D call. This CDR3 spans 14 amino acids. V was shortened by 3 bases and J by 8 bases, with 13 bases between the two germline ends. In germline, CDR1 is SGHTA, CDR2 FQGNSA. The CDR3 spells CASSFYMENEKLFF. DNA of the CDR3: TGTGCCAGCAGCTTCTACATGGAGAACGAAAAACTGTTTTTT.

This clonotype was counted at least ten times. This chain joins TRBV12-3 or TRBV12-4 and TRBJ1-5; D remains ambiguous. This CDR3 has 14 residues. Trimming pared 2 bases from V and 7 bases from J, leaving 12 bases between. The CDR3 DNA sequence: TGTGCCAGCAGTTTAAGGCAGCCCGGCCAGCCCCAGCATTTT. Protein: CASSLRQPGQPQHF.

The V gene is TRBV5-1, the J gene TRBJ1-4, with a possible D match to TRBD1 (6 bases). The germline gives CDR1 SGHRS, CDR2 YFSETQ. V dropped 4 bases and J dropped 7 bases, with 20 bases sitting between them. The length of the CDR3 is 16 residues. CDR3 sequence reads: CASSARLSDRLEKLFF. CDR3 bases: TGCGCCAGCAGCGCGCGTCTAAGTGACAGGCTTGAAAAACTGTTTTTT.

On this clonotype itself: Sequence at one end of the junction differs from germline and may be a read error. This chain connects TRBV7-9 to TRBJ1-1, with a weak D call TRBD1 (6 bases). CDR3 length: 16 amino acids. CDR1 SEHNR and CDR2 FQNEAQ come from the germline V gene (reference sequence). The CDR3 loop is CASSQDDRNMYTEAFF. For the CDR3, the DNA is TGCGCCAGCAGCCAAGATGACAGGAACATGTACACTGAAGCTTTCTTT.

Details on this clonotype: One base away lies a much larger clone, so this may be a sequencing read error. The rearrangement joins TRBV7-8 to TRBJ2-2; 7 nucleotides align to TRBD1. This CDR3 comprises 17 residues. Germline-derived CDR1 and CDR2 are SGHVS and FQNEAQ. DNA for the CDR3: TGTGCCAGCAGCTTAGATGTCGGGACAGCGAACACCGGGGAGCTGCTTTTT. Amino acids: CASSLDVGTANTGELLF.

This clonotype was seen repeatedly, ten times or more. This CDR3 is CASSLGDRGNQPQHF. The CDR3 DNA reads TGTGCCAGCAGCTTAGGGGACAGGGGTAATCAGCCCCAGCATTTT. The V call is TRBV13, the J call TRBJ1-5, with 9 bases lining up with TRBD1. CDR1 and CDR2 from the germline V gene are PRHDT and FYEKMQ (reference sequence). This CDR3 contains 15 residues. Trimming took 0 bases from V and 4 from J; bases not matched to a gene: 1.

This chain links TRBV18 with TRBJ2-5; maybe TRBD2 (6 bases). The germline V gene encodes CDR1 KGHSH and CDR2 LQKENI. Trimming took off 2 bases at V and 3 bases at J, with 13 bases between the two ends. There are 15 residues in the CDR3. CDR3 amino acids: CASSPTFPGEETQYF. In DNA, the CDR3 is TGTGCCAGCTCACCAACGTTTCCGGGGGAAGAGACCCAGTACTTC.

The V and J genes are TRBV20-1 and TRBJ2-5, with 10 positions matching TRBD2. V was clipped by 5 bases and J by 5 bases; unmatched bases: 14. There are 16 residues in the CDR3. Per the germline V gene, CDR1 is DFQATT and CDR2 is SNEGSKA (reference sequence). This chain's CDR3 is CSAVGLAGAMRETQYF. CDR3 coding DNA: TGCAGTGCTGTGGGGCTAGCGGGGGCAATGAGGGAGACCCAGTACTTC.